This TCR beta chain was found in a study of PD-1 blockade in classical Hodgkin lymphoma (dated by TCRdb to 2018 to 2020). Study-wide context: Nivolumab dosing was 3 mg/kg intravenously every 2 weeks, continuing until either disease progression or unacceptable toxicity. To define a peripheral blood immune signature of response to PD-1 blockade in classical Hodgkin lymphoma, the study combined TCR beta sequencing with CyTOF. Overall study results and their limits: Trial patients achieving complete response had baseline diversity similar to newly diagnosed patients, whereas partial responders and progressors had significantly lower diversity. CD4+ but not CD8+ TCR diversity rose significantly by C4D1 (p=0.0027 vs p=0.16), most apparent in complete responders (p=0.02). The study was restricted to a single clinical trial cohort, and the causes of repertoire differences, possibly disease activity or prior therapy, were left undefined. Lower diversity was seen in patients whose nivolumab began less than 1 year after ASCT, and these patients were left out of later analyses so that immune reconstitution would not confound the results. Newly diagnosed patients were reported to have lower baseline TCR diversity than healthy donors, and relapsed/refractory patients were reported to have lower baseline TCR diversity still.

For this clone: Its recognized antigen is unknown. Base qualities are not at hand, and no much larger clone is one base apart.

The Qiagen DNeasy kit was used to extract genomic DNA both from unsorted PBMCs and from the negatively selected CD4+ and CD8+ fractions. Using primers that anneal to V and J segments, immunoSEQ multiplex PCR amplified the TCR beta CDR3 regions. A synthetic immune receptor repertoire was used to minimize amplification bias, and remaining bias was computationally removed after sequencing. As for how the authors treated the data: Custom Python scripts were used to quantify repertoire diversity as the Shannon entropy index. Unsorted, CD4+ and CD8+ repertoires were examined separately, except in combined analyses, for which CD4+ and CD8+ sequences were merged in silico. Clonal expansion was defined as at least a 2-fold frequency increase after treatment relative to C1D1, with a pseudocount of 0.5 for undetected baseline clones. Clones with 0 or 1 copy at C1D1 were classified as singleton clones, and clones with 2 or more copies were classified as non-singleton clones. Clones expanded in unsorted samples were assigned a CD4+, CD8+ or unknown annotation through matching of protein sequences in sorted samples from the same patient. Wilcoxon tests were applied to paired samples to test diversity changes from C1D1 to C4D1. The table comes from immuneACCESS by way of TCRdb, which keeps in-frame sequences with V and J called. Part of the clones is missing from these tables; in studies checked, under half for an unresolved V gene and the rest for unknown reasons. That table gives V, J and clone size, and the DNA gave D and trimming. The sample table records roughly 20,000 clones; approximately 74% of these occur just once. Together, the top ten hold about 20% of the sample.

The time point label of this sample denotes: cycle 1 day 1 (C1D1), immediately before nivolumab initiation. All trial patients had relapsed after autologous stem cell transplantation, with cohorts A, B and C differing in prior brentuximab vedotin exposure. The trial cohort was composed of 56 patients with relapsed/refractory classical Hodgkin lymphoma, for whom complete response, partial response or progressive disease was recorded as best overall response. In the multi-cohort phase II CheckMate 205 trial, trial patients received single-agent nivolumab. An independent review committee assessed best overall response by applying the 2007 International Working Group response criteria. Trial PBMCs were collected just before the start of nivolumab (C1D1) and during therapy at cycle 2 day 1 and cycle 4 day 1. Peripheral blood was collected in 8 mL Vacutainer Cell Preparation Tubes, from which PBMCs were isolated by centrifugation and then cryopreserved.

The germline V gene specifies SQVTM as CDR1 and ANQGSEA as CDR2. Reading from cysteine to phenylalanine, the CDR3 counts 14 amino acids. This entry keeps only the CDR3 DNA: 42 bases, framed from base 1. The V end loses 5 bases and the J end loses 0 bases, and a stretch of 14 bases separates them. The origin of this receptor is a human donor with classical Hodgkin lymphoma. The sequences come from peripheral blood mononuclear cells (PBMCs), collected at baseline. The V gene is TRBV29-1 and the J gene is TRBJ2-7, with a weak D call of TRBD2 (6 bases match). This receptor carries the CDR3 CSVRDSGSSYEQYF. The DNA sequence follows: TGCAGCGTTAGAGATAGCGGTAGCTCCTACGAGCAGTACTTC.